This TCR beta chain stems from a study of glioma-infiltrating T cells. Study summary: Glioblastomas were WHO grade IV, sampled at first diagnosis; low-grade were grade II.

TCR alpha and beta CDR3 regions were amplified from RNA using iRepertoire nested multiplex PCR. TCRdb reanalysed the multiplex PCR reads using MiXCR and keeps one entry per CDR3 protein. The sample includes 400,000 or so distinct CDR3 sequences, less than 50% of them seen just once. Study-level findings and limits: Shared blood CDR3 signature motifs marked patients with low tissue-blood divergence.

Germline V gene sequence: CDR1 MNHEY, CDR2 SVGEGT. This CDR3 region has 18 residues. Trimming removed 6 bases from V and 4 bases from J; junction bases left unmatched: 18. As to this clonotype: What it binds is not known.

This receptor was identified in a human donor with low-grade glioma or glioblastoma, undergoing nonglioma brain surgery, or in good health (not recorded which). The chain combines TRBV6-2 or TRBV6-3 with TRBJ2-7; TRBD2 agrees at 10 bases. Sequencing input: glioma tissue, nonneoplastic brain tissue, or PBMCs (not recorded which). The CDR3, as DNA: TGTGCCAGCAGACCGGGACCGCTCCTAGCGGGAGAGAAGTACGAGCAGTACTTC. Translated, it gives CASRPGPLLAGEKYEQYF.